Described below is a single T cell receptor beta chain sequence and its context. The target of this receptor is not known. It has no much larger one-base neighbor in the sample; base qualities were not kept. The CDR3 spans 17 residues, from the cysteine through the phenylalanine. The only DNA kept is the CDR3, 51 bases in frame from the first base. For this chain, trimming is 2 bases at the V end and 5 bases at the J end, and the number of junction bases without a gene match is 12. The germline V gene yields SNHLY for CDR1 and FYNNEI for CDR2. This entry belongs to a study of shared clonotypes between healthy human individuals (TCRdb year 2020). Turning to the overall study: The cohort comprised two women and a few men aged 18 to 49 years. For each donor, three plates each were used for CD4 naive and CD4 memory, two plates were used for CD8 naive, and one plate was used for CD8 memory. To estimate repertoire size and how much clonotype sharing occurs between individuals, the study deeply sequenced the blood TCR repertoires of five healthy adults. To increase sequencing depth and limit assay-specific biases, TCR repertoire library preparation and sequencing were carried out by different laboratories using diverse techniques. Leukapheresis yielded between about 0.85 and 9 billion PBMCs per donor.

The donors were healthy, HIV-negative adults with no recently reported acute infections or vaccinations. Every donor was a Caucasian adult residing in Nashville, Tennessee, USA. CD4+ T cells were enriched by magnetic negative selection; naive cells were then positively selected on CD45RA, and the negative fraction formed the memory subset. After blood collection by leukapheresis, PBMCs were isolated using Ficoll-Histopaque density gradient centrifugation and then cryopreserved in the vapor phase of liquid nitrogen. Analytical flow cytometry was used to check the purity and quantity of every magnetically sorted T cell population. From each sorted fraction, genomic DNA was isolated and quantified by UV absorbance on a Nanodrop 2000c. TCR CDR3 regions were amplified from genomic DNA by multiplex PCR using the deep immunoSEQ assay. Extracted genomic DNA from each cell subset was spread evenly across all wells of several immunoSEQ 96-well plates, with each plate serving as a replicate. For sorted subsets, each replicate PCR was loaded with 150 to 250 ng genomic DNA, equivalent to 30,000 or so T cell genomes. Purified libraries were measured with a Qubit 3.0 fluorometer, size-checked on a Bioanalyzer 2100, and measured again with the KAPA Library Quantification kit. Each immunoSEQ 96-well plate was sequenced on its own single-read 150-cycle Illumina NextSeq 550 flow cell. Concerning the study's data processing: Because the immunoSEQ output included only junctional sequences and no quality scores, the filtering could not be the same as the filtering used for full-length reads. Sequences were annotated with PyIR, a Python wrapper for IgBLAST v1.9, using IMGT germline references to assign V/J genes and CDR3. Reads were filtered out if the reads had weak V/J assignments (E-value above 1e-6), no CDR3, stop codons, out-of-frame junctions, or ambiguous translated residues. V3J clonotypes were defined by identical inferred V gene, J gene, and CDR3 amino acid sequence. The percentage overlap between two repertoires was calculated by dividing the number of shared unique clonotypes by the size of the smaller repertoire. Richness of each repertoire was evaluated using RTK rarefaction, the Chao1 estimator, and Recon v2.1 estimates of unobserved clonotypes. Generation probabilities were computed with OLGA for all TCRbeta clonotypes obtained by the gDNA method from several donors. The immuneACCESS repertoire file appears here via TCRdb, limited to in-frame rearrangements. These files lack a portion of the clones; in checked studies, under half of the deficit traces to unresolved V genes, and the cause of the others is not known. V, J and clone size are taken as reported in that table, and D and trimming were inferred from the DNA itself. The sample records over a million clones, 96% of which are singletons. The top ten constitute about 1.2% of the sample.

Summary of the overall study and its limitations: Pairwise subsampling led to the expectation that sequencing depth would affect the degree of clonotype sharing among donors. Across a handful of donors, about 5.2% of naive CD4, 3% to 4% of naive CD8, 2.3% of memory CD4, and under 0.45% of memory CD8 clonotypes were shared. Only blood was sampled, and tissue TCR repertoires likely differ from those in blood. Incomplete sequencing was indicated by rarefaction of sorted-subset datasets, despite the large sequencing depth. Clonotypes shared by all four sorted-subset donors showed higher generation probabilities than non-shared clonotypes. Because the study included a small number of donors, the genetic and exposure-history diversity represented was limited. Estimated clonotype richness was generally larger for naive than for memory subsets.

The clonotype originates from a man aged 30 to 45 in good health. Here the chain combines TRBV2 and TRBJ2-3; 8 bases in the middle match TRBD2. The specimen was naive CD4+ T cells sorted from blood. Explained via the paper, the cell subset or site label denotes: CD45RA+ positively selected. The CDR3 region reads CASSERDGRASGDTQYF. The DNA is TGTGCCAGCAGTGAAAGGGACGGGAGGGCCTCAGGAGATACGCAGTATTTT.